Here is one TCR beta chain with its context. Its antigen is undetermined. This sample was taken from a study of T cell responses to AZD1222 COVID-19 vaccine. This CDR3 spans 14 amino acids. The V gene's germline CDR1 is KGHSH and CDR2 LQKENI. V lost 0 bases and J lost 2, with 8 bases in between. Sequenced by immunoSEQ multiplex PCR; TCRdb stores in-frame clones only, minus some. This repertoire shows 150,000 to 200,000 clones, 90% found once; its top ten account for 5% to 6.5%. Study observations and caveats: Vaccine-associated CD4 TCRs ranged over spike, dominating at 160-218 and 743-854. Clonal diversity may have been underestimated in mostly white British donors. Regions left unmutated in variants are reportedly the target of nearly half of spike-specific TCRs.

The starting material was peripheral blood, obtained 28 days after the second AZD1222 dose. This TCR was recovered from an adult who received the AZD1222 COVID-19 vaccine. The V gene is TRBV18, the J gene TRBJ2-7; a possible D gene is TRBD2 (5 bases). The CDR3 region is CASSPPGATYEQYF. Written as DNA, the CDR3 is TGTGCCAGCTCACCACCGGGAGCGACCTACGAGCAGTACTTC.